The 9 T cell receptor beta chains reported below all come from one sample, sequenced in a study of blood T cell repertoires in COVID-19. The data were produced by immunoSEQ multiplex PCR, yet TCRdb's version contains in-frame clones alone and is incomplete. The sample consists of a few hundred thousand clones, approximately 85% of them appearing once. Source material: PBMCs or T cells enriched from blood (not recorded which). All receptors derive from a woman aged 45-65 years who had been exposed to COVID-19.

This chain connects TRBV20-1 to TRBJ1-2, with TRBD1 as a possible D gene (5 bases). Trimming took 5 bases from V and 2 from J, leaving 6 bases between them. CDR3 size: 11 residues. Germline loops: CDR1 DFQATT, CDR2 SNEGSKA (reference sequence). DNA of the CDR3: TGCAGTGCTTCAGGGAACTATGGCTACACCTTC. Protein: CSASGNYGYTF.

The chain couples TRBV7-8 to TRBJ2-2; TRBD2 matches 8 bases. V was clipped by 5 bases and J by 4 bases; unmatched bases: 9. The germline V gene has CDR1 SGHVS and CDR2 FQNEAQ. The CDR3 sequence is 16 residues long. CDR3 loop: CASSIGGGTLTGELFF. In DNA, the CDR3 is TGTGCCAGCAGCATAGGCGGGGGGACTCTCACCGGGGAGCTGTTTTTT.

A few counts support this clone. This sequence joins TRBV7-6 and TRBJ2-7, with 10 bases identical to TRBD1. Germline V lookup: CDR1 SGHVS, CDR2 FNYEAQ. The V and J ends lost 4 bases and 7 bases, in that order; junction bases with no gene match: 7. The CDR3 totals 14 residues. CDR3 in amino acids: CASSSGQGGWEQYF. CDR3 DNA sequence: TGTGCCAGCAGCTCTGGACAGGGGGGCTGGGAGCAGTACTTC.

This clone was found a few times. J is TRBJ1-3 and V is TRBV5-1; possible D gene TRBD1, 6 bases. V lost 1 base, J lost 2 bases, and 13 bases lay in between. Germline V gene sequence: CDR1 SGHRS, CDR2 YFSETQ. The CDR3 contains 16 residues. As DNA, the CDR3 is TGCGCCAGCAGCTTGTCTCCAGGGGCGGCTGGAAACACCATATATTTT. Translation gives CASSLSPGAAGNTIYF.

The rearrangement joins TRBV10-3 to TRBJ1-1; D unresolved. Per the germline V gene, CDR1 is ENHRY and CDR2 is SYGVKD. The CDR3 covers 13 residues. V was trimmed by 0 bases and J by 2 bases, leaving 4 bases between them. Written as DNA, the CDR3 is TGTGCCATCAGTGAGTCTAGCAACACTGAAGCTTTCTTT. Its protein is CAISESSNTEAFF.

The gene calls are TRBV2 and TRBJ1-5; tentatively, D is TRBD1 (5 bases). The CDR3 runs to 14 residues. Trimming removed 6 bases at V and 0 bases at J, with 9 bases between. Germline V gene data show CDR1 as SNHLY and CDR2 as FYNNEI. The CDR3 spells CASRDRNSNQPQHF. The CDR3 region has the DNA TGTGCCAGCAGAGACAGAAATAGCAATCAGCCCCAGCATTTT.

The rearrangement uses TRBV19 and TRBJ2-4, with TRBD2 identical over 7 bases. The V segment lost 3 bases and the J segment 9 bases; nucleotides outside the gene matches: 11. The CDR3 has 15 residues. Germline V gene sequence: CDR1 LNHDA, CDR2 SQIVND (reference sequence). CDR3: CASSMGGGLESIQYF. In DNA, the CDR3 is TGTGCCAGTAGTATGGGCGGGGGTTTAGAGAGCATTCAGTACTTC. Full variable domain (remainder filled in from reference TRBV19 and TRBJ2-4): DGGITQSPKYLFRKEGQNVTLSCEQNLNHDAMYWYRQDPGQGLRLIYYSQIVNDFQKGDIAEGYSVSREKKESFPLTVTSAQKNPTAFYLCASSMGGGLESIQYFGAGTRLSVL.

The J gene is TRBJ1-2, the V gene TRBV5-1; D not certain. The CDR3 length is 13 residues. Trimming stripped 1 base from V and 4 bases from J, with 8 bases between. Germline V gene lookup returns CDR1 SGHRS and CDR2 YFSETQ. CDR3 protein: CASSLNRPYGYTF. CDR3 nucleotide sequence: TGCGCCAGCAGCTTGAACAGACCCTATGGCTACACCTTC. Based on the CDR3 plus reference TRBV5-1 and TRBJ1-2, the full variable domain is KAGVTQTPRYLIKTRGQQVTLSCSPISGHRSVSWYQQTPGQGLQFLFEYFSETQRNKGNFPGRFSGRQFSNSRSEMNVSTLELGDSALYLCASSLNRPYGYTFGSGTRLTVV.

The chain joins TRBV5-6 to TRBJ2-7, with a weak D call TRBD1 (6 bases). V lost 0 bases and J 10 bases, leaving 17 bases between the germline ends. Germline V CDR1 and CDR2: SGHDT, YYEEEE. The CDR3 sequence is 14 residues long. Written as DNA, the CDR3 is TGTGCCAGCAGCTTGGCCAGGGGAGAATCGGAACAGTACTTC. Translated: CASSLARGESEQYF.